This T cell receptor beta chain appears in the sequencing data of a study of cytomegalovirus exposure and HLA in healthy donors. Study-wide context: Around 190 million T cells yielded approximately 100 million unique TCR beta sequences, as an earlier analysis found. Caucasian-associated ancestry cluster membership applied to 75% to 85% of about 370 genotyped donors.

Germline V lookup: CDR1 LNHDA, CDR2 SQIVND (reference sequence). The length of the CDR3 is 12 residues. The ends were cut back, 3 bases at V and 7 bases at J, with 7 bases in the middle. Amplification used 60 Vbeta primers and 13 Jbeta primers. Profiling relied on immunoSEQ multiplex PCR, and the TCRdb table lists in-frame clones only, not all of them. Its clone listing holds tens of thousands of clones. V usage is TRBV19 and J usage is TRBJ2-1; D is undetermined. The sequence was obtained from a woman aged 40 to 55 in good health and CMV-seropositive. Sequenced input: PBMCs. CDR3 sequence reads: CASSISPNEQFF. In DNA, the CDR3 is TGTGCCAGTAGTATTAGTCCGAATGAGCAGTTCTTC.